A selection of T cell receptor beta chains follows, all from one sample in a study of OX40 agonist ivuxolimab in advanced cancers. Profiling relied on immunoSEQ multiplex PCR, and the TCRdb table lists in-frame clones only, not all of them. This table has under 20,000 clones, around 80% appearing once. The sequences come from CD4+ or CD8+ T cells sorted from blood, collected in a trial of the OX40 agonist ivuxolimab. The source is an adult with an advanced solid tumor such as melanoma, head and neck, liver or kidney cancer. The CDR3 runs from the conserved cysteine through the conserved F or W. The D gene is left open where the match is weak. Expanded clones are given a class, and other clones once, few, many or no size at all.

V: TRBV11-2
J: TRBJ1-2
D: -
size: -
length: 16
DNA: TGTGCCAGCAGCTTAGGTATTGGGGCCTACGGCTATGGCTACACCTTC
CDR3: CASSLGIGAYGYGYTF

V: TRBV5-8
J: TRBJ2-1
D: -
size: -
length: 13
DNA: TGTGCCAGCAGTTTCTCGGGTTGGACTGAGCAGTTCTTC
CDR3: CASSFSGWTEQFF

V: TRBV9
J: TRBJ2-1
D: -
size: -
length: 15
DNA: TGTGCCAGCAGCGTAGCTCGGGCAGGGAACTTTGAGCAGTTCTTC
CDR3: CASSVARAGNFEQFF

V: TRBV27
J: TRBJ2-1
D: -
size: -
length: 15
DNA: TGTGCCAGCAGGACGATGGACTTCGGGCACAATGAGCAGTTCTTC
CDR3: CASRTMDFGHNEQFF

V: TRBV27
J: TRBJ2-3
D: TRBD2
size: -
length: 18
DNA: TGTGCCAGCAGTTTAATGTCTAGCGGGGTTCTTAGCACAGATACGCAGTATTTT
CDR3: CASSLMSSGVLSTDTQYF

V: TRBV13
J: TRBJ2-7
D: -
size: -
length: 13
DNA: TGTGCCAGCATAAATGGTAGTTCCTACGAGCAGTACTTC
CDR3: CASINGSSYEQYF

V: TRBV2
J: TRBJ1-2
D: -
size: -
length: 15
DNA: TGTGCCAGCAGTGAAGGAAGGGGCGCTAACTATGGCTACACCTTC
CDR3: CASSEGRGANYGYTF

V: TRBV19
J: TRBJ2-3
D: -
size: -
length: 15
DNA: TGTGCCAGTAGTATAGTGGGGGCGAGCACAGATACGCAGTATTTT
CDR3: CASSIVGASTDTQYF

V: TRBV2
J: TRBJ2-1
D: TRBD2
size: -
length: 18
DNA: TGTGCCAGCAGTGTCCCGGGACTAGTCCTTAGCTCCTACAATGAGCAGTTCTTC
CDR3: CASSVPGLVLSSYNEQFF

V: TRBV7-9
J: TRBJ1-5
D: -
size: -
length: 16
DNA: TGTGCCAGCAGCCCTGAGGGGGGGTGGAGCAATCAGCCCCAGCATTTT
CDR3: CASSPEGGWSNQPQHF

V: TRBV5-6
J: TRBJ1-3
D: -
size: once
length: 18
DNA: TGTGCCAGCAGCTATTGGGGCCAGGAGATATATCGCGGGAACACCATATATTTT
CDR3: CASSYWGQEIYRGNTIYF

V: TRBV13
J: TRBJ2-7
D: TRBD1
size: few
length: 14
DNA: TGTGCCAGCAGCTGGGGGACAGGGATCCGCGAGCAGTACTTC
CDR3: CASSWGTGIREQYF

V: TRBV6-4
J: TRBJ2-2
D: -
size: -
length: 11
DNA: TGTGCCAGCAGTGAGGACGGGGAGCTGTTTTTT
CDR3: CASSEDGELFF

V: TRBV7-9
J: TRBJ2-2
D: -
size: -
length: 14
DNA: TGTGCCAGCACCCCGCCCAGTTTCCCCGGGGAGCTGTTTTTT
CDR3: CASTPPSFPGELFF

V: TRBV19
J: TRBJ2-1
D: TRBD2
size: few
length: 16
DNA: TGTGCCAGTAGTACCCTGACTCGAGCGGGGGGGAATGAGCAGTTCTTC
CDR3: CASSTLTRAGGNEQFF

V: TRBV7-9
J: TRBJ1-2
D: -
size: -
length: 11
DNA: TGTGCCAGCAGCTTAGTGGGTGGCTACACCTTC
CDR3: CASSLVGGYTF

V: TRBV30
J: TRBJ2-7
D: TRBD1
size: -
length: 14
DNA: TGTGCCTGGGCGAACTGGGACAGGGCCTACGAGCAGTACTTC
CDR3: CAWANWDRAYEQYF

V: TRBV10-2
J: TRBJ1-2
D: -
size: -
length: 15
DNA: TGCGCCAGCAGTGAGAGGGTCAGGGGAATCTCTGGCTACACCTTC
CDR3: CASSERVRGISGYTF

V: TRBV5-4
J: TRBJ2-7
D: TRBD2
size: -
length: 15
DNA: TGTGCCAGCAGCCCACTAGCGGGAGGGTCCTACGAGCAGTACTTC
CDR3: CASSPLAGGSYEQYF

V: TRBV4-3
J: TRBJ2-2
D: TRBD1
size: -
length: 15
DNA: TGCGCCAGCAGCCAAGCCAGGGGGCGCACCGGGGAGCTGTTTTTT
CDR3: CASSQARGRTGELFF

V: TRBV7-9
J: TRBJ2-3
D: -
size: medium-sized
length: 16
DNA: TGTGCCAGCAGCTCCCATACCCTGGCGGAAGGAGATACGCAGTATTTT
CDR3: CASSSHTLAEGDTQYF

V: TRBV14
J: TRBJ2-7
D: TRBD1
size: few
length: 15
DNA: TGTGCCAGCAGCCAAGATAAGACAGGGCGCCACGAGCAGTACTTC
CDR3: CASSQDKTGRHEQYF

V: TRBV9
J: TRBJ1-6
D: -
size: -
length: 14
DNA: TGTGCCAGCAGCCCTGACAGGACTGCCTCACCCCTCCACTTT
CDR3: CASSPDRTASPLHF

V: TRBV4-3
J: TRBJ1-1
D: -
size: -
length: 17
DNA: TGCGCCAGCAGCCAAGATTTGGGGAGGGATATGAACACTGAAGCTTTCTTT
CDR3: CASSQDLGRDMNTEAFF

V: TRBV9
J: TRBJ2-3
D: -
size: -
length: 18
DNA: TGTGCCAGCAGCGTAGTTAGAATGGAACTAGCAGGGTCAGATACGCAGTATTTT
CDR3: CASSVVRMELAGSDTQYF

V: TRBV13
J: TRBJ2-3
D: TRBD2
size: -
length: 16
DNA: TGTGCCAGCAGCTTCGTAGCGGGAGGGCCCGGAGATACGCAGTATTTT
CDR3: CASSFVAGGPGDTQYF

V: TRBV7-9
J: TRBJ2-7
D: -
size: few
length: 14
DNA: TGTGCCAGCAGCTATGGAGGGGCGCGGCACGAGCAGTACTTC
CDR3: CASSYGGARHEQYF